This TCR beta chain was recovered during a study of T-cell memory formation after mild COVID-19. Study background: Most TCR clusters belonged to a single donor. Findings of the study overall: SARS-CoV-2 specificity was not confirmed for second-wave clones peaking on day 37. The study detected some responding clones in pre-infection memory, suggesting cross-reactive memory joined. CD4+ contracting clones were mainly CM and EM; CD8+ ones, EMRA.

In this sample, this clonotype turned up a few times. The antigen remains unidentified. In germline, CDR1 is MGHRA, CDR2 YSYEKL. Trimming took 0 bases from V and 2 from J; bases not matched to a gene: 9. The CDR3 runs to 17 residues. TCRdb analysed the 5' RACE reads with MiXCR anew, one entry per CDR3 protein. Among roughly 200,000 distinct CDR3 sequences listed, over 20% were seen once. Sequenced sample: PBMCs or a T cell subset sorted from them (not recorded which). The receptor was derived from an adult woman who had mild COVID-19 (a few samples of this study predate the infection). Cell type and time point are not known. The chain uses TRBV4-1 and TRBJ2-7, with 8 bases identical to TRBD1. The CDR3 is CASSQDSARGLAYEQYF. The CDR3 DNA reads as TGCGCCAGCAGCCAAGATTCCGCCAGGGGGCTGGCCTACGAGCAGTACTTC.